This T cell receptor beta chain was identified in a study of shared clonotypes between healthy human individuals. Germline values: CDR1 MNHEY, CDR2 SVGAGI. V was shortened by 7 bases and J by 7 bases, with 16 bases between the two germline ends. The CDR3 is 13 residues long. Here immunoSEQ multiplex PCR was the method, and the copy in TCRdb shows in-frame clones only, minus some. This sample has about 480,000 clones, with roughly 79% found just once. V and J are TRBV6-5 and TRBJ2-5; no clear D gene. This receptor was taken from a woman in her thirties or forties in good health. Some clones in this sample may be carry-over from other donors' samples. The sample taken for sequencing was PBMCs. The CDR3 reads CASTPWMSRTQYF. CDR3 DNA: TGTGCCAGCACCCCCTGGATGAGCCGGACCCAGTACTTC.